These 18 T cell receptor beta chains were all obtained from the same sample, sequenced in a study of response to subunit inactivated influenza vaccine. TCRdb called the RT-PCR reads again in MiXCR, with one record for every CDR3 protein. Among 200,000 to 300,000 distinct CDR3 sequences listed, 10% to 15% were seen once. Sample: non-naive T cells sorted from PBMCs, taken around 14 days before vaccination. The receptors derive from a man aged 50 to 59 who received an inactivated influenza vaccine.

This clonotype has a count of ten or more. The rearrangement uses TRBV10-3 and TRBJ2-7, with 7 positions matching TRBD2. The CDR3 length is 14 residues. CDR1 and CDR2 (germline): ENHRY, SYGVKD. The V segment lost 0 bases and the J segment 5 bases; nucleotides outside the gene matches: 4. The chain's CDR3 is CAISESRTSDEQYF. The CDR3 coding sequence is TGTGCCATCAGTGAGTCAAGGACTAGTGACGAGCAGTACTTC.

This clonotype showed up many times. The CDR3 protein is CASSPDSNQPQHF. CDR3 coding DNA: TGTGCCAGCAGTCCTGATAGCAATCAGCCCCAGCATTTT. The gene calls are TRBV28 and TRBJ1-5; D is undetermined. Germline V CDR1 and CDR2: MDHEN, SYDVKM. The CDR3 sequence is 13 residues long. Trimming pared 5 bases from V and 0 bases from J, leaving 5 bases between.

The chain recombines TRBV20-1 with TRBJ1-2; D is ambiguous. Per the germline V gene, CDR1 is DFQATT and CDR2 is SNEGSKA (reference sequence). CDR3 length equals 13 residues. Trimming took 6 bases from V and 2 from J, leaving 13 bases between them. CDR3: CSAGGLANYGYTF. The CDR3 bases are TGCAGTGCAGGTGGACTGGCCAACTATGGCTACACCTTC.

The V call is TRBV20-1, the J call TRBJ1-6; 7 bases are shared with TRBD1. The CDR3 totals 12 residues. In germline, CDR1 is DFQATT, CDR2 SNEGSKA (reference sequence). J lost 17 bases, V lost 3 bases, and 10 bases had no gene match. CDR3 residues: CSASRGTGDFHF. The DNA of the CDR3 is TGCAGTGCTAGCAGGGGTACAGGGGATTTCCACTTT.

This clonotype appeared a few times. The J gene is TRBJ1-4, the V gene TRBV10-3, with unresolved D. CDR3 size: 12 residues. CDR1 ENHRY and CDR2 SYGVKD come from the germline V gene. The V gene lost 4 bases and the J gene lost 8 bases, with 8 bases spanning the gap. In DNA, the CDR3 is TGTGCCATCAGTGCCTCACAGGAAAAACTGTTTTTT. Translation: CAISASQEKLFF.

The CDR3 DNA reads as TGCAGCGTTGAAGGACAGGCCACTGAAGCTTTCTTT. This codes for CSVEGQATEAFF. The genes are TRBV29-1 and TRBJ1-1; TRBD1 might be the D (6 bases). V lost 1 base to trimming and J lost 4 bases, with 7 bases between them. The germline V gene encodes CDR1 SQVTM and CDR2 ANQGSEA. The CDR3 runs 12 residues.

This chain links TRBV6-5 with TRBJ1-3; TRBD1 might be the D (5 bases). Between the trimmed V and J ends, which lost 4 bases and 0 bases, there was a span of 7 bases. Germline V gene lookup returns CDR1 MNHEY and CDR2 SVGAGI. The CDR3 length is 14 residues. The CDR3 DNA reads as TGTGCCAGCAGTTCGACAGACTCTGGAAACACCATATATTTT. This translates into CASSSTDSGNTIYF.

This clonotype was detected many times. This rearrangement joins TRBV7-2 to TRBJ1-5; 9 bases are shared with TRBD1. Trimming removed 4 bases from V and 3 bases from J; junction bases left unmatched: 4. Germline CDR1 is SGHTA and CDR2 is FQGNSA. The CDR3 contains 15 residues. CDR3 DNA sequence: TGTGCCAGCAGCTACCGGACAGGGGACAATCAGCCCCAGCATTTT. It is translated as CASSYRTGDNQPQHF.

This clonotype was observed many times. The J gene is TRBJ1-2, the V gene TRBV11-2; D gene unclear. This CDR3 region has 13 residues. Trimming pared 1 base from V and 7 bases from J, leaving 10 bases between. Germline loops: CDR1 SGHAT, CDR2 FQNNGV. The CDR3 DNA reads as TGTGCCAGCAGCTTAGGAAGGACTGGTGGCTACACCTTC. This codes for CASSLGRTGGYTF.

A few counts support this clonotype. This chain links TRBV12-3 or TRBV12-4 with TRBJ1-5, with TRBD1 as a possible D gene (5 bases). This CDR3 is 15 amino acids long. Trimming took off 5 bases at V and 0 bases at J, with 11 bases between the two ends. The CDR3 loop is CASSRQRNSNQPQHF. In DNA form, the CDR3 reads TGTGCCAGCAGTAGACAGAGAAATAGCAATCAGCCCCAGCATTTT.

This clonotype was seen at least ten times. The CDR3 region is CASSPSTGTEAFF. CDR3 DNA sequence: TGTGCCAGCAGCCCCTCCACAGGAACTGAAGCTTTCTTT. The chain links TRBV27 to TRBJ1-1; a weak D match, TRBD1 (5 bases). CDR1 is MNHEY, CDR2 SMNVEV, per germline (reference sequence). This CDR3 comprises 13 residues. The ends were cut back, 6 bases at V and 5 bases at J, with 13 bases in the middle.

The chain carries TRBV7-2 and TRBJ2-5; D is possibly TRBD2 (5 bases). Trimming cost V 6 bases and J 7 bases, with 18 bases left between them. Germline V gene sequence: CDR1 SGHTA, CDR2 FQGNSA. The CDR3 runs to 14 residues. CDR3 residues: CASSESPGLGTQYF. CDR3 DNA: TGTGCCAGCAGTGAATCCCCGGGGTTGGGGACCCAGTACTTC. Drawing the rest from reference TRBV7-2 and TRBJ2-5, the complete variable domain is GAGVSQSPSNKVTEKGKDVELRCDPISGHTALYWYRQSLGQGLEFLIYFQGNSAPDKSGLPSDRFSAERTGGSVSTLTIQRTQQEDSAVYLCASSESPGLGTQYFGPGTRLLVL.

In this sample, this clonotype turned up a few times. The rearrangement links TRBV20-1 to TRBJ2-5; D may be TRBD2 (6 bases). The CDR3 spans 14 residues. Germline assignment: CDR1 DFQATT and CDR2 SNEGSKA (reference sequence). V was trimmed by 5 bases and J by 5 bases, leaving 18 bases between them. Written as DNA, the CDR3 is TGCAGTGCTGGTCTAGAGGGCCGGGGGGAGACCCAGTACTTC. It codes for CSAGLEGRGETQYF.

The chain uses TRBV12-3 or TRBV12-4 and TRBJ1-2; the match to TRBD1 covers 7 bases. V dropped 5 bases and J dropped 7; count of bases not matched to a gene: 13. CDR3 size: 15 residues. CDR3 nucleotides: TGTGCCAGCAGTCCCGTTGACAGGGCCCGGCGTGGCTACACCTTC. This gives the protein CASSPVDRARRGYTF.

CDR3 amino acids: CASRAGTGGTGELFF. The DNA for the CDR3 is TGTGCCAGCAGGGCCGGGACAGGGGGCACCGGGGAGCTGTTTTTT. V is TRBV3-1 and J is TRBJ2-2; 11 bases are a match to TRBD1. V was pared by 6 bases and J by 4 bases, with 4 bases of the junction left unmatched. CDR3 length: 15 residues. Germline V CDR1 and CDR2: LGHDT, YNNKEL (reference sequence).

As to this clonotype: This may be a read error, as it is one base from a much larger clone. This chain joins TRBV6-6 and TRBJ2-6, with a weak D call TRBD2 (6 bases). Germline loops: CDR1 MNHNY, CDR2 SVGAGI (reference sequence). The CDR3 contains 19 residues. The CDR3 DNA follows: TGTGCCATCAGTTTATGGAGGGTTTTCTCGGGCTCTGGGGCCAACGTCCTGACTTTC. This codes for CAISLWRVFSGSGANVLTF.

This clonotype was counted ten times or more. The chain employs TRBV7-2 and TRBJ2-7; D remains unclear. Germline assignment: CDR1 SGHTA and CDR2 FQGNSA. This CDR3 region has 13 residues. The V and J ends lost 4 bases and 0 bases respectively, with 7 bases between them. The CDR3 DNA reads TGTGCCAGCAGCTCCGCTAGCTCCTACGAGCAGTACTTC. This translates into CASSSASSYEQYF.

This clonotype was observed at least ten times. This CDR3 is CAWSSGRAGGDTQYF. CDR3 DNA sequence: TGTGCCTGGAGTAGCGGGAGGGCCGGGGGTGATACGCAGTATTTT. The V gene is TRBV30, the J gene TRBJ2-3; 10 bases line up with TRBD2. The length of the CDR3 is 15 residues. The germline gives CDR1 GTSNPN, CDR2 SVGIG (reference sequence). J was trimmed by 6 bases and V by 2 bases; bases with no gene match: 8.